This T cell receptor beta chain was sequenced during a study of graft-versus-host responses after intestinal transplantation. CDR1 is MNHNS and CDR2 is SASEGT in the germline V gene. The CDR3 contains 15 residues. With 3 bases clipped from V and 5 bases from J, the junction kept 5 bases outside the gene matches. Sequencing was performed with immunoSEQ multiplex PCR; in TCRdb, only in-frame clones are kept and a portion is missing. The data hold under 90,000 clones, with 91% observed a single time. Remarks on this clone: The antigen remains undetermined.

This chain connects TRBV6-1 to TRBJ2-3; TRBD1 agrees at 10 bases. This TCR was recovered from a human donor who was the organ donor for an intestinal transplant. Source: unstimulated CD4+ T cells sorted from spleen or lymph node cells, taken before transplant. CDR3 bases: TGTGCCAGCAGTGAGGGACAGGGGTTTAAAGATACGCAGTATTTT. This codes for CASSEGQGFKDTQYF.